Listed below are T cell receptor beta chains from one sample, sequenced in a study of metastatic and nonmetastatic thyroid tumors. TCRdb reanalyzed the PCR reads via MiXCR. The table lists tens of thousands of clones, around 15% of them singletons. Input material: blood. Receptor source: a male donor with papillary thyroid cancer or a benign thyroid nodule (not recorded which). Some clones in this sample may be carry-over from other donors' samples. CDR3s include the opening cysteine and the closing phenylalanine or tryptophan. A D gene is named only where the DNA matches it firmly. Only some rows state a clone size, as once, few, many or a class for expanded clones.

d_call j_call clone_size v_call cdr3_nt cdr3_aa
- TRBJ2-7 many TRBV11-1 TGTGCCAGCAGCTTAACGCAGGGGACCACCTACGAGCAGTACTTC CASSLTQGTTYEQYF
- TRBJ2-5 few TRBV7-9 TGTGCCAGCAGCTGGAGTAGGGGGGCTGTTGAGACCCAGTACTTC CASSWSRGAVETQYF
- TRBJ2-3 many TRBV4-2 TGTGCCAGCAGCCAAGAGAGTAGGACAGATACGCAGTATTTT CASSQESRTDTQYF
TRBD1 TRBJ1-3 many TRBV18 TGTGCCAGCTCACAGGGACAGGCGAGCTCTGGAAACACCATATATTTT CASSQGQASSGNTIYF
TRBD2 TRBJ2-2 few TRBV9 TGTGCCAGCAGCGTAAGGCCCTCCCCTAGCGGACACCCTACATCGAACACCGGGGAGCTGTTTTTT CASSVRPSPSGHPTSNTGELFF
TRBD2 TRBJ2-1 few TRBV6-4 TGTGTCAGCAGTCCACTCGGACTAGCGGGAGTCAATGATCAGTTCTTC CVSSPLGLAGVNDQFF
TRBD2 TRBJ2-1 many TRBV9 TGTGCCAGCAGCAATAGCGGGACCAACTACAATGAGCAGTTCTTC CASSNSGTNYNEQFF
- TRBJ2-2 many TRBV11-3 TGTGCCAGCAGCTTAGGAGGGACCGGGGAGCTGTTTTTT CASSLGGTGELFF
TRBD1 TRBJ1-2 many TRBV20-1 TGCAGTGCTCCTCAAGGGACAGCCTATGGCTACACCTTC CSAPQGTAYGYTF
- TRBJ2-2 many TRBV11-2 TGTGCCAGCAGCGAGCTCCAGGGAATCACCGGGGAGCTGTTTTTT CASSELQGITGELFF
- TRBJ1-3 - TRBV6-2/TRBV6-3 TGTGCCAGCATTTACACCGGGACACAATCTGGAAACACTATATATTTT CASIYTGTQSGNTIYF
- TRBJ2-3 many TRBV2 TGTGCCAGCAGAGTTGGGGGGGGCCGCACGAATACGCAGTATTTT CASRVGGGRTNTQYF
- TRBJ1-3 many TRBV2 TGTGCCAGCAGTGGGGAGGGCATCACTTCTGGAAACACCATATATTTT CASSGEGITSGNTIYF
TRBD2 TRBJ2-2 few TRBV5-1 TGCGCCAGCAGCTTGATACTAGCGATGAACACCGGGGAGCTGTTTTTT CASSLILAMNTGELFF
TRBD1 TRBJ1-2 many TRBV20-1 TGCAGTGCTTCCAGTAGAGGGACAGATGGCTACACCTTC CSASSRGTDGYTF
- TRBJ2-3 many TRBV7-2 TGTGCCAGCAGCTTGGGGACCCTATCCGATACGCAGTATTTT CASSLGTLSDTQYF
- TRBJ1-5 many TRBV29-1 TGCAGCGTTGGATCTGGGTCCAGCAATCAGCCCCAGCATTTT CSVGSGSSNQPQHF
- TRBJ1-5 many TRBV25-1 TGTGCCAGCAGTGTTGGACGAGATCAGCCCCAGCATTTT CASSVGRDQPQHF
TRBD2 TRBJ2-1 many TRBV9 TGTGCCAGCAGCGTAGATTTTAGGGTGACTAGCGGACCCAATGAGCAGTTCTTC CASSVDFRVTSGPNEQFF
- TRBJ2-2 many TRBV4-3 TGCGCCAGCAGCCAACTCGAGCAACCCACGAACACCGGGGAGCTGTTTTTT CASSQLEQPTNTGELFF
TRBD1 TRBJ2-1 - TRBV11-2 TGTGCCAGCAGCCGAGACAGGGTCCATGAGCAGTTCTTC CASSRDRVHEQFF
- TRBJ1-1 medium-sized TRBV27 TGTGCCAGCAGCCCCGACCTCGGGAGCACTGAAGCTTTCTTT CASSPDLGSTEAFF
- TRBJ2-3 - TRBV30 TGTGCCTGGCTACCCGGTATTATCGTCACAGATACGCAGTATTTT CAWLPGIIVTDTQYF
TRBD2 TRBJ2-1 - TRBV5-1 TGCGCCAGCAGCTTGGCAGTGGGGGAGGGGGAGCAGTTCTTC CASSLAVGEGEQFF
TRBD2 TRBJ2-7 many TRBV9 TGTGCCAGCAGCGTAGCCTCGGGGGGGCTTGAGCAGTACTTC CASSVASGGLEQYF
TRBD2 TRBJ2-5 many TRBV2 TGTGCCAGCAGCCGCGCGAGACTAGCGGGGCAAGAGACCCAGTACTTC CASSRARLAGQETQYF